The sequence of this T cell receptor (beta chain) was determined in a study of T cell repertoires in cytomegalovirus infection. Study-wide results and caveats: The cumulative frequency of public TCR beta families distinguished individuals who carried CMV together with the relevant HLA. The ex vivo response was dominated by HLA-C-restricted CMV-specific TCR beta clonotypes.

TCRdb reprocessed the reads via MiXCR and lists one record per CDR3 protein. The repertoire holds about 57,000 distinct CDR3 sequences, with 20% as singletons. Notes on this clonotype: Its specificity is unknown.

V was pared by 6 bases and J by 4 bases, with 11 bases of the junction left unmatched. The CDR3 consists of 15 residues. Sequenced material: CD8+ T cells from cultured PBMCs, taken from culture after CMV antigen stimulation. The source of this sequence is a human donor in good health (CMV status not recorded). Some clones in this sample may be carry-over from other donors' samples. V is TRBV12-3 or TRBV12-4 and J is TRBJ1-1, with 7 bases identical to TRBD1. CDR3: CASSSGQWRVTEAFF. In DNA, the CDR3 is TGTGCCAGCAGCTCGGGACAGTGGCGGGTCACTGAAGCTTTCTTT.